Below, one T cell receptor (beta chain) is given with its context. Other DNA sequences in the sample encode the same CDR3. The entry originates in a study of blood T cell repertoires in COVID-19. Study details: Samples of COVID-19 (acute and convalescent) were obtained from the United States, Italy and Spain. T cells, B-cell-depleted T cells, or PBMCs supplied cDNA or gDNA.

It was during active infection that Seattle patients were enrolled and then longitudinally followed. This CDR3 is built from 14 residues. Between the trimmed V and J ends, which lost 0 bases and 7 bases, there was a span of 10 bases. Germline V gene lookup returns CDR1 ENHRY and CDR2 SYGVKD. As originally analysed: Amplification from reference gene primers served as the basis for estimated nucleated cell counts. The data were produced by immunoSEQ multiplex PCR, yet TCRdb's version contains in-frame clones alone and is incomplete. The D gene and trimming were derived from the DNA, and the V and J assignments and clone size from that table. The sample consists of about 170,000 clones, less than 90% of them appearing once.

The sample consisted of peripheral blood. The gene calls are TRBV10-3 and TRBJ1-5; D is possibly TRBD1 (5 bases). The sequence was obtained from an older woman with COVID-19, enrolled during active disease. The CDR3 DNA sequence: TGTGCCATCAGTGAGTCGCGGGGCGGGCAGCCCCAGCATTTT. Protein product: CAISESRGGQPQHF.